This paragraph covers one T cell receptor (beta chain) sequence. The target antigen is unknown. Sample-barcoded 5' priming and a J-beta primer mix drove a second PCR of 7 to 11 cycles. TCRdb passed the 5' RACE reads through MiXCR, listing each CDR3 protein once. The table records approximately 770,000 distinct CDR3 sequences, roughly 64% of them present only once. The data belong to a study of blood T cells in healthy people across ages. As for the study in general: Template-switching capture recovered about one barcoded beta molecule per two T cells.

Whole-study results and caveats: Naive and antigen-experienced cells were not separated, limiting conclusive comparison. Long-lived donors exceeded aged donors in naive CD4+ cells and diversity.

Unmatched junction bases numbered 4, after V lost 8 bases and J lost 3 bases. CDR3 length equals 13 residues. Germline V lookup: CDR1 MNHEY, CDR2 SMNVEV (reference sequence). This chain connects TRBV27 to TRBJ2-3, with 8 bases lining up with TRBD2. Sequencing was carried out using blood. The clonotype originates from a man in his thirties or forties in good health. CDR3 protein: CASGLAYTDTQYF. In DNA, the CDR3 is TGTGCCAGCGGACTAGCCTATACAGATACGCAGTATTTT.